This T cell receptor (beta chain) was documented in a study of CD8+CD57+ T cells in acquired aplastic anemia. Genomic DNA provided the template from which TCR beta VDJ and CDR3 profiles were obtained. TCRdb itself ran the reads through MiXCR, one entry per CDR3 protein. The sample contains about 110,000 distinct CDR3 sequences, around 49% of which appear only once. The CDR3 is 11 residues long. V was cut by 0 bases and J by 8 bases, with 4 bases left in between. Germline V gene sequence: CDR1 LGHNA, CDR2 YSLEER. This TCR was recovered from a human donor in good health, serving as a control. V gene TRBV4-3 combines with J gene TRBJ1-2; D uncertain. Source material: sorted CD4+, CD8+, or CD8+CD57+ T cells (not recorded which) from PBMCs. Written as DNA, the CDR3 is TGCGCCAGCAGCCAAGAGAGGGGCTACACCTTC. It translates to CASSQERGYTF.